This entry lists 16 T cell receptor beta chains sequenced from one sample in a study of cytomegalovirus exposure and HLA in healthy donors. It was with 60 Vbeta and 13 Jbeta primers that the PCR ran. Clones were read by immunoSEQ multiplex PCR, and TCRdb kept only the in-frame ones, dropping some. Of about 120,000 clones in the sample, approximately 80% were seen once. The sample taken for sequencing was PBMCs. The source is a man aged 40-49 years in good health and CMV-seronegative.

V usage is TRBV27 and J usage is TRBJ2-1; 7 nucleotides line up with TRBD2. CDR1 and CDR2 from the germline V gene are MNHEY and SMNVEV (reference sequence). V lost 6 bases to trimming and J lost 4 bases; unmatched junction nucleotides: 6. The CDR3 extends over 14 amino acids. For the CDR3, the DNA is TGTGCCAGCAGCCTCCTAGCGGTTTACAATGAGCAGTTCTTC. This codes for CASSLLAVYNEQFF.

Only one count was recorded for this clone. Other nucleotide sequences in the sample specify the same CDR3. This rearrangement joins TRBV2 to TRBJ2-5, with D tentatively TRBD2 (5 bases). The CDR3 extends over 12 amino acids. In germline, CDR1 is SNHLY, CDR2 FYNNEI. CDR3 in DNA: TGTGCTAGTAGCGAGTACCAAGAGACCCAGTACTTC. As protein: CASSEYQETQYF. Variable domain in full (rest from reference TRBV2 and TRBJ2-5): EPEVTQTPSHQVTQMGQEVILRCVPISNHLYFYWYRQILGQKVEFLVSFYNNEISEKSEIFDDQFSVERPDGSNFTLKIRSTKLEDSAMYFCASSEYQETQYFGPGTRLLVL.

This chain links TRBV27 with TRBJ1-5, with 7 bases aligning to TRBD1. With 5 bases clipped from V and 7 bases from J, the junction kept 8 bases outside the gene matches. CDR3 size: 14 residues. The V gene's germline CDR1 is MNHEY and CDR2 SMNVEV (reference sequence). DNA of the CDR3: TGTGCCAGCAGTCCGGACAGGACGGACCAGCCCCAGCATTTT. Amino acids: CASSPDRTDQPQHF.

V is TRBV7-2 and J is TRBJ2-5; D unclear. CDR1 SGHTA and CDR2 FQGNSA come from the germline V gene. The CDR3 is made up of 13 amino acids. V was clipped by 4 bases and J by 4 bases, with 10 bases between them. The CDR3 region has the DNA TGTGCCAGCAGCTCCCTCTACCCAGAGACCCAGTACTTC. It encodes CASSSLYPETQYF.

The chain joins TRBV28 to TRBJ1-5; D is uncertain. V was trimmed by 6 bases and J by 1 base, leaving 13 bases between them. The germline CDR1 and CDR2 sequences are MDHEN and SYDVKM. The CDR3 totals 15 residues. The CDR3 sequence: CASSARRVSNQPQHF. Here the CDR3 DNA reads TGTGCCAGCAGCGCCCGACGGGTCAGCAATCAGCCCCAGCATTTT.

This sequence joins TRBV28 and TRBJ1-5; 7 bases agree with TRBD1. The trim removed 2 bases at V and 3 bases at J, leaving 4 bases unmatched. CDR1 MDHEN and CDR2 SYDVKM come from the germline V gene. This CDR3 is 15 amino acids long. The CDR3 sequence: CASSLGTENNQPQHF. The CDR3 DNA sequence: TGTGCCAGCAGTTTAGGGACAGAGAACAATCAGCCCCAGCATTTT.

The J gene is TRBJ1-1, the V gene TRBV9; 11 bases line up with TRBD1. The CDR3 runs 14 residues. Per the germline V gene, CDR1 is SGDLS and CDR2 is YYNGEE. V shed 4 bases, J shed 6 bases, and the junction held 5 bases outside the gene matches. CDR3 residues: CASSWGQGDAEAFF. The CDR3 nucleotides read TGTGCCAGCAGCTGGGGACAGGGGGACGCTGAAGCTTTCTTT.

The V call is TRBV7-3, the J call TRBJ2-1, with 10 positions matching TRBD2. V trimming: 2 bases; J trimming: 4 bases; junction bases outside the gene matches: 8. Germline CDR1 reads SGHTA; CDR2 reads FQGTGA. The CDR3 consists of 17 residues. The CDR3 nucleotides are TGTGCCAGCAGCTTATCCCTAGCGGGGGAAGAGTACAATGAGCAGTTCTTC. Translating it yields CASSLSLAGEEYNEQFF.

The chain links TRBV29-1 to TRBJ1-2, with D perhaps TRBD1 (6 bases). Per germline, CDR1 SQVTM and CDR2 ANQGSEA. This CDR3 has 13 residues. Trimming removed 0 bases from V and 8 bases from J, with 13 bases in between. For the CDR3, the DNA is TGCAGCGTTGAAGAGGGGGGGCTGTTGGGCTACACCTTC. Protein product: CSVEEGGLLGYTF.

The genes are TRBV7-9 and TRBJ1-5; possible D gene TRBD1, 5 bases. The germline gives CDR1 SEHNR, CDR2 FQNEAQ (reference sequence). The CDR3 consists of 15 residues. V was pared by 5 bases and J by 4 bases, with 15 bases between. The CDR3 nucleotides are TGTGCCAGCAGCGGCCACCAGGGTATGAATCAGCCCCAGCATTTT. The encoded protein is CASSGHQGMNQPQHF.

V usage is TRBV30 and J usage is TRBJ1-5, with D possibly matching TRBD1 (6 bases). This CDR3 region has 14 residues. Trimming shortened V by 4 bases and J by 8 bases, and 18 bases separated the two germline ends. Germline V gene lookup returns CDR1 GTSNPN and CDR2 SVGIG (reference sequence). The CDR3 reads CAWTAGGQREPQHF. CDR3 nucleotide sequence: TGTGCCTGGACTGCCGGGGGGCAGAGGGAGCCCCAGCATTTT.

This chain uses TRBV5-4 with TRBJ2-7, with TRBD2 as a possible D gene (6 bases). CDR3 length: 14 amino acids. Germline V CDR1 and CDR2: SGHNT, YYREEE (reference sequence). Trimming left V 4 bases short and J 4 bases short, with 15 bases between. The CDR3 loop is CASSPGTRSYEQYF. The CDR3 region has the DNA TGTGCCAGCAGCCCCGGGACTCGATCGTACGAGCAGTACTTC. The entire variable domain, with the rest obtained from reference TRBV5-4 and TRBJ2-7, is as follows: ETGVTQSPTHLIKTRGQQVTLRCSSQSGHNTVSWYQQALGQGPQFIFQYYREEENGRGNFPPRFSGLQFPNYSSELNVNALELDDSALYLCASSPGTRSYEQYFGPGTRLTVT.

This clone has only a few counts. The chain combines TRBV5-4 with TRBJ2-2, with 12 bases that match TRBD1. Germline V lookup: CDR1 SGHNT, CDR2 YYREEE (reference sequence). The CDR3 is 17 amino acids. The J segment lost 4 bases and the V segment lost 4 bases, leaving 8 bases of the junction unmatched. CDR3 loop: CASSLGQGARGTGELFF. CDR3 DNA sequence: TGTGCCAGCAGCCTGGGACAGGGGGCGCGGGGCACCGGGGAGCTGTTTTTT.

This chain uses TRBV9 with TRBJ1-6; the D gene is possibly TRBD1 (5 bases). Trimming removed 5 bases from V and 7 bases from J, with 10 bases in between. The CDR3 consists of 13 residues. The germline CDR1 and CDR2 sequences are SGDLS and YYNGEE. CDR3 in DNA: TGTGCCAGCAGGGCTGGGGGGAATTCACCCCTCCACTTT. Protein product: CASRAGGNSPLHF. Variable domain in full (rest from reference TRBV9 and TRBJ1-6): DSGVTQTPKHLITATGQRVTLRCSPRSGDLSVYWYQQSLDQGLQFLIQYYNGEERAKGNILERFSAQQFPDLHSELNLSSLELGDSALYFCASRAGGNSPLHFGNGTRLTVT.

The chain recombines TRBV14 with TRBJ1-4; 7 bases are shared with TRBD1. Germline-derived CDR1 and CDR2 are SGHDN and FVKESK. This CDR3 is 17 amino acids long. J lost 3 bases, V lost 5 bases, and 12 bases had no gene match. DNA of the CDR3: TGTGCCAGCAGCGGCCCCGCGTCGACAGGGCCTAATGAAAAACTGTTTTTT. It codes for CASSGPASTGPNEKLFF.

The chain recombines TRBV29-1 with TRBJ1-1; no clear D. The CDR3 sequence is 13 residues long. Trimming removed 4 bases at V and 4 bases at J, with 13 bases between. In germline, CDR1 is SQVTM, CDR2 ANQGSEA. The CDR3 loop is CSVAFGGSTEAFF. The CDR3 DNA follows: TGCAGCGTTGCGTTCGGAGGGAGCACTGAAGCTTTCTTT.